Below, 22 T cell receptor beta chains from the same sample are listed, as sequenced in a study of CD8+CD57+ T cells in acquired aplastic anemia. Profiling of TCR beta VDJ combinations and CDR3 sequences used genomic DNA as template. TCRdb analysed the reads with MiXCR anew, one entry per CDR3 protein. In the table there are 200,000 to 250,000 distinct CDR3 sequences, approximately 35% of which are singletons. Sequenced material: sorted CD4+, CD8+, or CD8+CD57+ T cells (not recorded which) from PBMCs. Receptors were obtained from a human donor in good health, serving as a control.

Turning to this clonotype: A much larger clone differs by one base, so this may be a read error. This chain connects TRBV7-3 to TRBJ2-5; 7 bases map to TRBD2. This CDR3 comprises 15 residues. The V gene's germline CDR1 is SGHTA and CDR2 FQGTGA. CDR3 protein: CASSRAGGVQEAQYF. The CDR3 bases are TGTGCCAGCAGTCGCGCTGGGGGGGTCCAAGAGGCCCAGTACTTC.

This clonotype was counted only a few times. This may arise from a read error, as a much more abundant clone is one base away. The V gene is TRBV20-1, the J gene TRBJ1-2; 9 positions agree with TRBD1. The CDR3 spans 14 residues. Germline V gene data show CDR1 as DFQATT and CDR2 as SNEGSKA (reference sequence). CDR3 sequence reads: CSARRDRVNYGHTF. The DNA for the CDR3 is TGCAGTGCTAGACGGGACAGGGTGAACTATGGCCACACCTTC.

This rearrangement joins TRBV2 to TRBJ1-6; 7 nucleotides agree with TRBD1. The germline CDR1 and CDR2 sequences are SNHLY and FYNNEI. The ends lost 8 bases at V and 7 bases at J; junction bases unmatched: 5. The CDR3 consists of 13 residues. The chain's CDR3 is CASWEGANSPLHF. CDR3 DNA: TGTGCCAGCTGGGAGGGGGCAAATTCACCCCTCCACTTT.

Ten or more counts support this clonotype. The chain is built from TRBV10-3 and TRBJ2-3; D is unclear. The CDR3 has 16 residues. Trimming took off 4 bases at V and 0 bases at J, with 14 bases between the two ends. Germline V gene sequence: CDR1 ENHRY, CDR2 SYGVKD. The CDR3 loop is CAISAGEISSTDTQYF. CDR3 sequence (DNA): TGTGCCATCAGTGCTGGAGAGATCTCTAGCACAGATACGCAGTATTTT.

This clonotype occurred many times. The rearrangement joins TRBV2 to TRBJ2-3; D ambiguous. CDR1 and CDR2 from the germline V gene are SNHLY and FYNNEI. This CDR3 region has 13 residues. The germline V and J ends were trimmed by 1 base and 6 bases, with 8 bases remaining between them. Here the CDR3 DNA reads TGTGCCAGCAGTGAAGTGTGGGTGGATACGCAGTATTTT. Its translation: CASSEVWVDTQYF.

This clonotype was observed a few times. The chain couples TRBV7-9 to TRBJ2-1, with D unclear. Germline V gene sequence: CDR1 SEHNR, CDR2 FQNEAQ (reference sequence). V lost 5 bases and J lost 8, with 13 bases in between. The CDR3 is made up of 13 amino acids. In DNA form, the CDR3 reads TGTGCCAGCAGCCCACTTGTGAGGTATGAGCAGTTCTTC. Amino acids: CASSPLVRYEQFF. The full variable domain, its missing parts supplied by reference TRBV7-9 and TRBJ2-1, is DTGVSQNPRHKITKRGQNVTFRCDPISEHNRLYWYRQTLGQGPEFLTYFQNEAQLEKSRLLSDRFSAERPKGSFSTLEIQRTEQGDSAMYLCASSPLVRYEQFFGPGTRLTVL.

This clonotype has a count of ten or more. The chain uses TRBV20-1 and TRBJ1-2, with no clear D. Germline V gene lookup returns CDR1 DFQATT and CDR2 SNEGSKA (reference sequence). The CDR3 runs to 13 residues. Trimming pared 8 bases from V and 3 bases from J, leaving 16 bases between. CDR3 in DNA: TGCAGTTTGCCGGGTCCTGGGGACTATGGCTACACCTTC. It is translated as CSLPGPGDYGYTF.

The chain combines TRBV29-1 with TRBJ1-5; TRBD1 agrees at 7 bases. The length of the CDR3 is 13 residues. Germline V gene lookup returns CDR1 SQVTM and CDR2 ANQGSEA. J lost 7 bases, V lost 5 bases, and 8 bases had no gene match. CDR3: CSVSTGRKQPQHF. The CDR3 DNA follows: TGCAGCGTTTCGACAGGGAGAAAGCAGCCCCAGCATTTT.

This clonotype was observed many times. This chain connects TRBV19 to TRBJ2-3; a possible D gene is TRBD2 (6 bases). V was shortened by 6 bases and J by 5 bases, with 9 bases between the two germline ends. CDR1 and CDR2 from the germline V gene are LNHDA and SQIVND (reference sequence). This CDR3 region has 12 residues. The CDR3, as DNA: TGTGCCAGTAGGGCGGGGCGAGATACGCAGTATTTT. Its protein product is CASRAGRDTQYF.

This clonotype was counted ten times or more. The CDR3 here is CASSVRGRNTEAFF. CDR3 DNA: TGTGCCAGCAGTGTGAGGGGGCGGAACACTGAAGCTTTCTTT. The rearrangement joins TRBV6-1 to TRBJ1-1; the match to TRBD1 covers 7 bases. This CDR3 contains 14 residues. V was pared by 4 bases and J by 1 base, with 3 bases of the junction left unmatched. Germline CDR1 MNHNS, CDR2 SASEGT.

Comment on this clonotype: Possible read error: a much larger clone is one base away. The chain uses TRBV4-2 and TRBJ2-7; D not resolved. CDR3 size: 16 residues. The germline CDR1 and CDR2 sequences are LGHNA and YNFKEQ. The CDR3 bases are TGTGCCGGCAGCCAAGATCCTGGGTCTACCATCTACGAGCAGTACTTC. Translating it yields CAGSQDPGSTIYEQYF.

This clonotype was picked up many times. This chain uses TRBV6-1 with TRBJ1-2, with TRBD1 matching over 8 bases. V shed 5 bases and J 5 bases; nucleotides not matched to a gene: 4. The CDR3 contains 13 residues. Per the germline V gene, CDR1 is MNHNS and CDR2 is SASEGT. The CDR3 DNA is TGTGCCAGCAGTCTGACAGGGGAATATGGCTACACCTTC. Amino acids: CASSLTGEYGYTF.

This clonotype was counted between two and nine times. The chain uses TRBV7-3 and TRBJ2-2; D not certain. The CDR3 is 13 amino acids. Germline V gene sequence: CDR1 SGHTA, CDR2 FQGTGA. Between the trimmed V and J ends, which lost 1 base and 6 bases, there was a span of 6 bases. The CDR3 is CASSLNPPGELFF. As DNA, the CDR3 is TGTGCCAGCAGCTTAAATCCCCCCGGGGAGCTGTTTTTT.

This clonotype was seen many times. The chain is built from TRBV9 and TRBJ2-3, with 10 bases fitting TRBD2. Germline values: CDR1 SGDLS, CDR2 YYNGEE. V lost 2 bases, J lost 3 bases, and 3 bases stayed unmatched. There are 15 residues in the CDR3. The CDR3 protein is CASSVSGGMTDTQYF. CDR3 nucleotides: TGTGCCAGCAGCGTTAGCGGGGGGATGACAGATACGCAGTATTTT. The variable domain in full, with the rest retrieved from reference TRBV9 and TRBJ2-3, is DSGVTQTPKHLITATGQRVTLRCSPRSGDLSVYWYQQSLDQGLQFLIQYYNGEERAKGNILERFSAQQFPDLHSELNLSSLELGDSALYFCASSVSGGMTDTQYFGPGTRLTVL.

The rearrangement links TRBV2 to TRBJ1-1; the D gene is possibly TRBD1 (6 bases). V was clipped by 2 bases and J by 0 bases, with 7 bases between them. CDR1 SNHLY and CDR2 FYNNEI come from the germline V gene. The CDR3 spans 14 residues. CDR3 coding DNA: TGTGCCAGCAGTGAACAGGGGCTGAACACTGAAGCTTTCTTT. This sequence encodes CASSEQGLNTEAFF.

This clonotype was seen many times. The chain joins TRBV20-1 to TRBJ2-5; the D gene is possibly TRBD2 (5 bases). Germline CDR1 DFQATT, CDR2 SNEGSKA (reference sequence). The ends were cut back, 6 bases at V and 1 base at J, with 12 bases in the middle. The CDR3 length is 13 residues. The CDR3 sequence: CSARPRGQETQYF. The CDR3 region has the DNA TGCAGTGCCCGACCCCGGGGCCAAGAGACCCAGTACTTC.

The rearrangement joins TRBV10-3 to TRBJ2-7; 11 bases are shared with TRBD1. Germline V CDR1 and CDR2: ENHRY, SYGVKD. V trimming: 7 bases; J trimming: 5 bases; junction bases outside the gene matches: 7. This CDR3 region has 14 residues. The CDR3 region is CAINSGQGGNEQYF. In nucleotides, the CDR3 is TGTGCCATCAATTCGGGACAGGGGGGAAACGAGCAGTACTTC.

This clonotype appeared once. The chain combines TRBV25-1 with TRBJ2-5, with 8 positions matching TRBD2. V gave up 3 bases and J gave up 5 bases; unmatched junction bases: 5. The CDR3 length is 14 residues. CDR1 MGHDK and CDR2 SYGVNS come from the germline V gene. The CDR3 bases are TGTGCCAGCAGTGATGCTGGGACTAGTGAGACCCAGTACTTC. Translated, it gives CASSDAGTSETQYF.

This clonotype was counted a few times. The chain links TRBV29-1 to TRBJ1-1; 8 bases align to TRBD1. V lost 7 bases to trimming and J lost 3 bases; unmatched junction nucleotides: 7. The CDR3 sequence is 13 residues long. The germline V gene encodes CDR1 SQVTM and CDR2 ANQGSEA. CDR3 in DNA: TGCAGCGCTGCCAGGGGGCTGGACACTGAAGCTTTCTTT. It is translated as CSAARGLDTEAFF. Filled out from reference TRBV29-1 and TRBJ1-1, the complete variable domain reads SAVISQKPSRDICQRGTSLTIQCQVDSQVTMMFWYRQQPGQSLTLIATANQGSEATYESGFVIDKFPISRPNLTFSTLTVSNMSPEDSSIYLCSAARGLDTEAFFGQGTRLTVV.

This clonotype was detected ten times or more. CDR3 sequence (DNA): TGTGCCACCAGCAGAGATCGAAATAACTATGGCTACACCTTC. Encoded protein: CATSRDRNNYGYTF. J is TRBJ1-2 and V is TRBV15; D is unclear. Trimming cost V 0 bases and J 1 base, with 6 bases left between them. The CDR3 is made up of 14 amino acids. Germline CDR1 reads LNHNV; CDR2 reads YYDKDF (reference sequence).

A single count supports this clonotype. It may be a read error: a sequence one base away is much more abundant. The chain recombines TRBV20-1 with TRBJ2-2; D remains ambiguous. V lost 0 bases and J lost 3, with 11 bases in between. There are 15 residues in the CDR3. The germline V gene encodes CDR1 DFQATT and CDR2 SNEGSKA (reference sequence). In DNA, the CDR3 is TGCAGTGCTAGAGATCGCGTGAAGGACACCGGGGAGCTGTTTTTT. This translates into CSARDRVKDTGELFF.

This clonotype was counted ten times or more. The rearrangement uses TRBV2 and TRBJ2-3; no definite D call. Trimming removed 11 bases at V and 6 bases at J, with 12 bases between. This CDR3 region has 11 residues. The germline V gene encodes CDR1 SNHLY and CDR2 FYNNEI. The CDR3 protein is CASLNGDTQYF. CDR3 DNA: TGTGCCTCCCTAAATGGGGATACGCAGTATTTT.